The clone carrying this TCR beta chain was counted at least ten times. Its antigen remains unidentified. The source of the sample is a study of T cell repertoires in cytomegalovirus infection. At the level of the study: Public TCR beta signatures indicated both CMV infection and matching HLA type.

Each CDR3 protein is one row after TCRdb ran MiXCR on the reads. The sample contains 350,000 to 550,000 distinct CDR3 sequences, 25% to 40% of which appear only once. Study-wide results and limits: The ex vivo response showed dominance by HLA-C-restricted CMV-specific TCR beta clonotypes. Summed frequency of public TCR beta families distinguished CMV carriers with the relevant HLA.

With 0 bases removed from V and 13 bases from J, the gap between germline ends came to 27 bases. This CDR3 comprises 18 residues. Per the germline V gene, CDR1 is SGHVS and CDR2 is FNYEAQ. The TCR originated in a human donor in good health (CMV status not recorded). Some clones in this sample may be carry-over from other donors' samples. Sequences were obtained from PBMCs. The chain has TRBV7-6 and TRBJ1-4; D gene unclear. The CDR3 region is CASSLAPLAGRRDGGLFF. The CDR3 DNA follows: TGTGCCAGCAGCTTAGCGCCCCTGGCGGGCCGGCGCGATGGAGGACTGTTTTTT.